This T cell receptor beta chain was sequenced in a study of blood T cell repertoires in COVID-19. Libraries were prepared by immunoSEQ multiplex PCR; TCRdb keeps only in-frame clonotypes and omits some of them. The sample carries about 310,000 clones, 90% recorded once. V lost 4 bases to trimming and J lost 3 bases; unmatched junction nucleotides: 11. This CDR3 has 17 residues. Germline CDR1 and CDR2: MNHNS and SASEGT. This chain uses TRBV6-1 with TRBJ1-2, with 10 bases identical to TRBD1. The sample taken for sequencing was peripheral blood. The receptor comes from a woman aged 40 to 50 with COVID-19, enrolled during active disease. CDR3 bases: TGTGCCAGCAGTGCCGGTCCCGGGACAGGGGATTACTATGGCTACACCTTC. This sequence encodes CASSAGPGTGDYYGYTF.